This T cell receptor (beta chain) was obtained from a study of shared clonotypes between healthy human individuals. Donors included only healthy HIV-negative adults lacking recent acute infections or vaccinations. Replicate PCRs run on sorted subsets employed 200 ng DNA, approximately 30,000 T cell genomes. The data were produced by immunoSEQ multiplex PCR, yet TCRdb's version contains in-frame clones alone and is incomplete. The repertoire holds 2 million to 2.5 million clones, more than 80% seen once, with about 0.39% in the top ten. This CDR3 comprises 15 residues. V shed 4 bases, J shed 1 base, and the junction held 4 bases outside the gene matches. Germline V gene data show CDR1 as SGHRS and CDR2 as YFSETQ.

The chain has TRBV5-1 and TRBJ2-2; 7 bases map to TRBD2. Sequencing was done on a sample of naive CD4+ T cells from PBMCs. The subset: CD45RA+ positively selected. The clonotype was recovered from a man aged 18 to 30 in good health. Some clones in this sample may be carry-over from other donors' samples. The CDR3 sequence: CASSTSGMNTGELFF. CDR3 bases: TGCGCCAGCAGCACAAGCGGGATGAACACCGGGGAGCTGTTTTTT.